A selection of T cell receptor beta chains follows, all from one sample in a study of CD8 T cells in Susac syndrome. TCRdb recomputed calls from the immunoSEQ multiplex PCR reads with MiXCR, one row per CDR3 protein. The table records about 190,000 distinct CDR3 sequences, just under 95% of them present only once. Sequenced: CD8+ T cells from PBMCs. Source of these receptors: a human donor with Susac syndrome. The CDR3 runs from the conserved cysteine through the conserved F or W. The D gene is left open where the match is weak. The size field is filled for only some rows; it gives once, few, many or a size class.

. | TRBJ2-2 | TRBD2 | TRBV20-1 | 17 | CSARQLAGGPRAGELFF | TGCAGTGCTAGGCAACTAGCGGGAGGGCCTAGGGCCGGGGAGCTGTTTTTT
. | TRBJ1-5 | . | TRBV7-3 | 18 | CASSPREADRVVWQPQHF | TGTGCCAGCAGCCCAAGGGAGGCAGACCGGGTCGTATGGCAGCCCCAGCATTTT
. | TRBJ1-1 | . | TRBV13 | 14 | CASSQPDGNTEAFF | TGTGCCAGCAGCCAGCCGGACGGGAACACTGAAGCTTTCTTT
. | TRBJ1-5 | . | TRBV9 | 16 | CASSDGRTGYNQPQHF | TGTGCCAGCAGCGACGGGCGTACCGGATACAATCAGCCCCAGCATTTT
. | TRBJ1-4 | . | TRBV7-8 | 14 | CASSLAGALEKLFF | TGTGCCAGCAGCCTGGCAGGGGCGTTAGAAAAACTGTTTTTT
. | TRBJ1-4 | . | TRBV6-5 | 14 | CASSLGEGDEKLFF | TGTGCCAGCAGTCTTGGGGAGGGGGATGAAAAACTGTTTTTT
. | TRBJ1-2 | TRBD1 | TRBV7-9 | 12 | CASSRGQDGYTF | TGTGCCAGCAGCCGAGGACAGGATGGCTACACCTTC
. | TRBJ2-5 | . | TRBV5-6 | 15 | CASSLVRLTQETQYF | TGTGCCAGCAGCTTGGTCCGACTGACACAAGAGACCCAGTACTTC
. | TRBJ1-5 | . | TRBV10-3 | 14 | CAISESTSNQPQHF | TGTGCCATCAGTGAGTCGACAAGTAATCAGCCCCAGCATTTT
. | TRBJ2-1 | TRBD2 | TRBV5-6 | 17 | CASSLTSGGAGYNEQFF | TGTGCCAGCAGCCTTACTAGCGGGGGGGCCGGTTACAATGAGCAGTTCTTC
. | TRBJ2-7 | TRBD2 | TRBV7-6 | 15 | CASSPPTSGISEQYF | TGTGCCAGCAGCCCTCCGACTAGCGGGATATCCGAGCAGTACTTC
. | TRBJ1-2 | . | TRBV12-3/TRBV12-4 | 13 | CASSPNGRAGYTF | TGTGCCAGCAGTCCGAATGGTCGGGCTGGCTACACCTTC
. | TRBJ1-2 | . | TRBV11-2 | 15 | CASSLSSGFAYGYTF | TGTGCCAGCAGCTTATCCTCAGGGTTCGCCTATGGCTACACCTTC
. | TRBJ2-7 | . | TRBV9 | 16 | CASSVGVRDESYEQYF | TGTGCCAGCAGCGTAGGGGTGAGGGACGAGTCCTACGAGCAGTACTTC
. | TRBJ1-2 | TRBD1 | TRBV6-5 | 14 | CASRRKGAGDGYTF | TGTGCCAGCAGGCGGAAGGGGGCAGGGGATGGCTACACCTTC
. | TRBJ2-5 | TRBD1 | TRBV20-1 | 15 | CSAIGDRGPRETQYF | TGCAGTGCTATTGGGGACAGGGGGCCCCGGGAGACCCAGTACTTC
. | TRBJ1-2 | . | TRBV3-1 | 14 | CASSQGAHPYGYTF | TGTGCCAGCAGCCAAGGGGCGCATCCCTATGGCTACACCTTC
. | TRBJ2-7 | TRBD1 | TRBV13 | 16 | CASSLGVGQLTYEQYF | TGTGCCAGCAGCTTAGGGGTGGGACAGTTAACCTACGAGCAGTACTTC
. | TRBJ2-1 | TRBD2 | TRBV5-4 | 19 | CASSLKGLAGGHSYNEQFF | TGTGCCAGCAGCTTGAAGGGACTAGCGGGAGGCCACTCCTACAATGAGCAGTTCTTC
. | TRBJ2-1 | . | TRBV13 | 12 | CASSFGLHEQFF | TGTGCCAGCAGCTTCGGGTTACATGAGCAGTTCTTC
. | TRBJ2-7 | TRBD1 | TRBV20-1 | 13 | CSAPTGNIYEQYF | TGCAGTGCTCCGACAGGGAACATCTACGAGCAGTACTTC
. | TRBJ2-1 | TRBD2 | TRBV12-3/TRBV12-4 | 15 | CASSSPAGVGNEQFF | TGTGCCAGCAGTTCCCCTGCGGGGGTCGGTAATGAGCAGTTCTTC
. | TRBJ2-5 | TRBD2 | TRBV14 | 15 | CASSPLLAVQETQYF | TGTGCCAGCAGCCCTCTACTAGCGGTACAAGAGACCCAGTACTTC
once | TRBJ2-5 | TRBD2 | TRBV5-4 | 16 | CASSHRTSGPKETQYF | TGTGCCAGCAGCCACCGGACTAGCGGCCCCAAAGAGACCCAGTACTTC
. | TRBJ2-3 | . | TRBV7-2 | 15 | CASSLSLASPDTQYF | TGTGCCAGCAGCTTGAGCCTGGCTAGCCCAGATACGCAGTATTTT
. | TRBJ2-1 | . | TRBV7-3 | 13 | CASSFQHYNEQFF | TGTGCCAGCAGCTTCCAACACTACAATGAGCAGTTCTTC
. | TRBJ1-1 | . | TRBV28 | 15 | CASSFSGKGNTEAFF | TGTGCCAGCAGTTTTTCAGGGAAGGGTAACACTGAAGCTTTCTTT
. | TRBJ2-7 | TRBD1 | TRBV24-1 | 15 | CATSDPGTGTYEQYF | TGTGCCACCAGTGATCCCGGGACAGGAACTTACGAGCAGTACTTC
. | TRBJ1-2 | TRBD1 | TRBV27 | 14 | CASRTWTGRFGYTF | TGTGCCAGCAGGACATGGACAGGGCGATTCGGCTACACCTTC
. | TRBJ2-5 | . | TRBV7-8 | 15 | CASSSYGGPGETQYF | TGTGCCAGCAGCTCCTACGGGGGGCCTGGAGAGACCCAGTACTTC
. | TRBJ2-7 | . | TRBV7-9 | 15 | CASSPASQESYEQYF | TGTGCCAGCAGCCCAGCCTCCCAGGAGTCCTACGAGCAGTACTTC
. | TRBJ2-5 | TRBD2 | TRBV9 | 16 | CASSVGGLAVVETQYF | TGTGCCAGCAGCGTAGGGGGACTAGCGGTGGTGGAGACCCAGTACTTC
. | TRBJ2-1 | . | TRBV23-1 | 13 | CASSQYGGREQFF | TGCGCCAGCAGTCAATATGGGGGGCGAGAGCAGTTCTTC
. | TRBJ1-5 | . | TRBV5-4 | 15 | CASSLAPNSNQPQHF | TGTGCCAGCAGCTTGGCACCCAATAGCAATCAGCCCCAGCATTTT
. | TRBJ1-2 | . | TRBV27 | 15 | CASRNRAGSNYGYTF | TGTGCCAGCCGGAACCGAGCAGGGTCTAACTATGGCTACACCTTC
. | TRBJ1-1 | . | TRBV5-1 | 16 | CASSQGPGAAGTEAFF | TGCGCCAGCAGCCAAGGACCAGGGGCGGCGGGAACTGAAGCTTTCTTT
. | TRBJ2-1 | . | TRBV10-2 | 13 | CASSEHRANEQFF | TGCGCCAGCAGTGAACACAGGGCGAATGAGCAGTTCTTC
. | TRBJ1-2 | . | TRBV29-1 | 12 | CSVEGDTYGYTF | TGCAGCGTTGAGGGGGATACCTATGGCTACACCTTC
. | TRBJ2-2 | TRBD2 | TRBV9 | 18 | CASSVETSGRVDTGELFF | TGTGCCAGCAGCGTAGAGACTAGCGGGAGGGTAGACACCGGGGAGCTGTTTTTT
. | TRBJ2-7 | TRBD2 | TRBV7-8 | 15 | CASSSGLAGEAEQYF | TGTGCCAGCAGCTCAGGACTAGCGGGAGAGGCCGAGCAGTACTTC
. | TRBJ1-4 | . | TRBV29-1 | 15 | CSVEEPRDADEKLFF | TGCAGCGTTGAAGAACCCCGGGACGCGGATGAAAAACTGTTTTTT
few | TRBJ2-5 | TRBD1 | TRBV7-3 | 11 | CASSDQGVMYF | TGTGCCAGCAGCGATCAGGGGGTTATGTACTTC
. | TRBJ2-7 | . | TRBV7-9 | 14 | CASSPGSLTYEQYF | TGTGCCAGCAGCCCAGGGTCACTAACCTACGAGCAGTACTTC
. | TRBJ2-2 | . | TRBV13 | 15 | CASRWGSGNTGELFF | TGTGCCAGCAGATGGGGTAGCGGAAACACCGGGGAGCTGTTTTTT
. | TRBJ2-1 | TRBD2 | TRBV30 | 18 | CAWSVRGTSGMGVHEQFF | TGTGCCTGGAGTGTAAGAGGGACTAGCGGGATGGGCGTGCATGAGCAGTTCTTC
. | TRBJ1-1 | TRBD1 | TRBV7-3 | 14 | CASSAGTGNTEAFF | TGTGCCAGCAGTGCCGGGACAGGGAACACTGAAGCTTTCTTT
. | TRBJ2-7 | TRBD1 | TRBV28 | 14 | CASSLRDRGYEQYF | TGTGCCAGCAGTTTACGGGACAGGGGCTACGAGCAGTACTTC
. | TRBJ2-1 | TRBD2 | TRBV5-1 | 19 | CASSLELLAGEGLYNEQFF | TGCGCCAGCAGCTTGGAGCTACTAGCGGGAGAGGGTCTCTACAATGAGCAGTTCTTC